These 30 T cell receptor beta chains originate from one sample sequenced in a study of T cell responses to AZD1222 COVID-19 vaccine. Assay: immunoSEQ multiplex PCR; the TCRdb copy retains only in-frame clones and omits some. The sample includes about 130,000 clones, 85% to 95% of them seen just once. The material was peripheral blood, obtained 28 days after the second AZD1222 dose. The receptors were sampled from an adult who received the AZD1222 COVID-19 vaccine.

This sequence joins TRBV5-8 and TRBJ1-5, with D hard to call. Deletions cut 1 base from V and 1 base from J, with 9 bases between. Germline CDR1 is SGHTS and CDR2 is YDEGEE. The CDR3 runs to 15 residues. CDR3: CASSLYGESNQPQHF. CDR3 nucleotide sequence: TGTGCCAGCAGCTTGTATGGGGAAAGCAATCAGCCCCAGCATTTT.

The chain combines TRBV18 with TRBJ1-1; D unclear. The CDR3 runs to 14 residues. Germline lookup yields CDR1 KGHSH and CDR2 LQKENI. V lost 2 bases to trimming and J lost 4 bases, with 11 bases between them. The CDR3 sequence is CASSPGLRGTEAFF. The DNA for the CDR3 is TGTGCCAGCTCACCAGGGCTGCGAGGCACTGAAGCTTTCTTT.

The rearrangement uses TRBV11-2 and TRBJ2-3; 8 bases align to TRBD2. The CDR3 loop spans 16 amino acids. Trimming at V came to 4 bases and at J to 2 bases, leaving 8 bases not matched to a gene. Germline V gives CDR1 SGHAT, CDR2 FQNNGV. CDR3 in DNA: TGTGCCAGCAGCTCCACTTGGCGGGGGGACACAGATACGCAGTATTTT. This gives the protein CASSSTWRGDTDTQYF.

The chain links TRBV6-1 to TRBJ1-1; D may be TRBD1 (5 bases). Germline CDR1 reads MNHNS; CDR2 reads SASEGT. The CDR3 runs to 14 residues. Trimming stripped 5 bases from V and 3 bases from J, with 13 bases between. CDR3 nucleotides: TGTGCCAGCAGTAGAACCGGGGCGGACACTGAAGCTTTCTTT. It specifies CASSRTGADTEAFF.

The CDR3 loop is CASGGVWDFYEQYF. The CDR3 DNA reads TGTGCCAGCGGGGGGGTGTGGGATTTCTACGAGCAGTACTTC. The V and J genes are TRBV11-2 and TRBJ2-7, with 7 positions matching TRBD2. The CDR3 consists of 14 residues. Germline CDR1 and CDR2: SGHAT and FQNNGV. With V trimmed by 8 bases and J by 3 bases, 10 bases remained unmatched.

The chain employs TRBV14 and TRBJ2-5; D uncertain. The germline V and J ends were trimmed by 2 bases and 1 base, with 11 bases remaining between them. The length of the CDR3 is 15 residues. Germline V gene lookup returns CDR1 SGHDN and CDR2 FVKESK. The CDR3 coding sequence is TGTGCCAGCAGCCAAAGGAGTACAGTCCAAGAGACCCAGTACTTC. Protein product: CASSQRSTVQETQYF.

This chain links TRBV6-5 with TRBJ2-5, with a weak D call TRBD2 (7 bases). The CDR3 covers 13 residues. CDR1 and CDR2 from the germline V gene are MNHEY and SVGAGI. V lost 4 bases to trimming and J lost 5 bases, with 11 bases between them. The CDR3 sequence is CASSSRGRETQYF. The CDR3 DNA reads TGTGCCAGCAGTTCGCGGGGGCGCGAGACCCAGTACTTC.

The V call is TRBV5-8, the J call TRBJ1-6; D remains ambiguous. CDR1 and CDR2 from the germline V gene are SGHTS and YDEGEE. The CDR3 consists of 16 residues. V was cut by 0 bases and J by 7 bases, with 14 bases left in between. The CDR3 protein is CASSLDFPGANSPLHF. In nucleotides, the CDR3 is TGTGCCAGCAGCTTGGACTTCCCGGGCGCAAATTCACCCCTCCACTTT.

This clone was seen only once. The chain couples TRBV6-2 or TRBV6-3 to TRBJ1-5; D is unclear. V gave up 6 bases and J gave up 3 bases, with 6 bases separating them. The germline CDR1 and CDR2 sequences are MNHEY and SVGEGT. This CDR3 is 12 amino acids long. The CDR3 sequence: CASSRHNQPQHF. DNA of the CDR3: TGTGCCAGCAGCCGTCACAATCAGCCCCAGCATTTT.

CDR3 nucleotide sequence: TGTGCCAGCAGCTGGTTGACAGGAGCTGGCTACACCTTC. Translated: CASSWLTGAGYTF. V is TRBV7-2 and J is TRBJ1-2; possibly TRBD1 for D (6 bases). Germline V gene lookup returns CDR1 SGHTA and CDR2 FQGNSA. V gave up 4 bases and J gave up 7 bases, with 13 bases separating them. The CDR3 loop spans 13 amino acids.

The chain carries TRBV7-2 and TRBJ2-7; 8 bases are a match to TRBD2. Germline CDR1 SGHTA, CDR2 FQGNSA. The length of the CDR3 is 14 residues. The V gene end was trimmed by 4 bases and the J gene end by 5 bases; junction bases not matched to a gene: 7. The CDR3 bases are TGTGCCAGCAGCTACGGGACTAGTGCAAACGAGCAGTACTTC. As protein: CASSYGTSANEQYF. The full variable domain, its missing parts supplied by reference TRBV7-2 and TRBJ2-7, is GAGVSQSPSNKVTEKGKDVELRCDPISGHTALYWYRQSLGQGLEFLIYFQGNSAPDKSGLPSDRFSAERTGGSVSTLTIQRTQQEDSAVYLCASSYGTSANEQYFGPGTRLTVT.

This clone is a singleton in its sample. V usage is TRBV28 and J usage is TRBJ1-2; D gene uncertain. V shed 6 bases and J shed 2 bases, with 13 bases lying between them. Germline V lookup: CDR1 MDHEN, CDR2 SYDVKM. This CDR3 has 14 residues. CDR3 loop: CASSPPLVNYGYTF. CDR3 in DNA: TGTGCCAGCAGCCCTCCCCTAGTGAACTATGGCTACACCTTC.

The chain employs TRBV13 and TRBJ1-4; 7 bases agree with TRBD1. V dropped 5 bases and J dropped 2; count of bases not matched to a gene: 2. This CDR3 is 14 amino acids long. Germline assignment: CDR1 PRHDT and CDR2 FYEKMQ (reference sequence). The CDR3 loop is CASSQGGTNEKLFF. The CDR3 nucleotides read TGTGCCAGCAGCCAAGGGGGCACTAATGAAAAACTGTTTTTT.

The chain is built from TRBV2 and TRBJ1-5; 7 positions agree with TRBD1. CDR1 is SNHLY and CDR2 is FYNNEI in the germline V gene. V gave up 5 bases and J gave up 0 bases; unmatched junction bases: 4. The CDR3 extends over 15 amino acids. As DNA, the CDR3 is TGTGCCAGCAGTCGACAGGGTTATAGCAATCAGCCCCAGCATTTT. This translates into CASSRQGYSNQPQHF.

V is TRBV7-6 and J is TRBJ1-3; D uncertain. Trimming stripped 5 bases from V and 0 bases from J, with 8 bases between. This CDR3 comprises 14 residues. CDR1 is SGHVS and CDR2 is FNYEAQ in the germline V gene. CDR3 loop: CASSMRGSGNTIYF. CDR3 nucleotide sequence: TGTGCCAGCAGCATGCGCGGCTCTGGAAACACCATATATTTT.

The chain uses TRBV5-1 and TRBJ1-4; D remains ambiguous. The CDR3 is 14 amino acids. V was clipped by 0 bases and J by 8 bases, with 11 bases between them. CDR1 is SGHRS and CDR2 is YFSETQ in the germline V gene. CDR3 loop: CASSLGAGREKLFF. The CDR3, as DNA: TGCGCCAGCAGCTTGGGGGCGGGGAGAGAAAAACTGTTTTTT.

In this sample, this clone turned up a few times. The chain uses TRBV6-1 and TRBJ1-5, with unresolved D. Germline V gene lookup returns CDR1 MNHNS and CDR2 SASEGT. V was clipped by 1 base and J by 6 bases, with 10 bases between them. The CDR3 sequence is 14 residues long. The chain's CDR3 is CASSEVEEPQPQHF. The CDR3 DNA follows: TGTGCCAGCAGTGAAGTGGAAGAGCCTCAGCCCCAGCATTTT.

The rearrangement uses TRBV7-6 and TRBJ2-1; a possible D gene is TRBD1 (5 bases). The germline gives CDR1 SGHVS, CDR2 FNYEAQ. The CDR3 extends over 14 amino acids. V lost 2 bases and J 4 bases, leaving 9 bases between the germline ends. CDR3 in DNA: TGTGCCAGCAGCTTATTTCCAGGGTACAATGAGCAGTTCTTC. This codes for CASSLFPGYNEQFF.

CDR3 amino acids: CASSYWGAHGYTF. The CDR3 coding sequence is TGTGCCAGCAGTTACTGGGGGGCCCATGGCTACACCTTC. The gene calls are TRBV6-5 and TRBJ1-2, with a tentative D call TRBD1 (6 bases). The CDR3 is made up of 13 amino acids. V was pared by 1 base and J by 6 bases, with 9 bases between. Per the germline V gene, CDR1 is MNHEY and CDR2 is SVGAGI.

This clone was recorded once. The chain carries TRBV19 and TRBJ1-4; 8 bases align to TRBD1. Losses at the gene ends were 2 bases for V and 9 bases for J; bases not matched to a gene: 8. The CDR3 has 15 amino acids. Germline V CDR1 and CDR2: LNHDA, SQIVND (reference sequence). The CDR3 loop reads CASSILRGTGQKLFF. The CDR3 coding sequence is TGTGCCAGTAGTATACTCCGAGGGACAGGTCAAAAACTGTTTTTT.

V is TRBV4-1 and J is TRBJ2-1, with D perhaps given as TRBD1 or TRBD2 (5 bases each). The CDR3 has 15 amino acids. V gave up 5 bases and J gave up 8 bases, with 19 bases separating them. Germline V CDR1 and CDR2: MGHRA, YSYEKL. The CDR3 is CASSFRDRDLDEQFF. The CDR3 DNA reads TGCGCCAGCAGCTTCCGGGACCGGGACCTCGATGAGCAGTTCTTC.

This chain joins TRBV7-9 and TRBJ1-2; no firm D call. Germline V gene data show CDR1 as SEHNR and CDR2 as FQNEAQ (reference sequence). This CDR3 has 14 amino acids. The V and J ends lost 6 bases and 4 bases respectively, with 15 bases between them. In DNA, the CDR3 is TGTGCCAGCAGATCCGACACCTCTTTCTATGGCTACACCTTC. Translating gives CASRSDTSFYGYTF.

The chain has TRBV7-9 and TRBJ1-2, with TRBD1 matching 7 bases. Germline assignment: CDR1 SEHNR and CDR2 FQNEAQ (reference sequence). Germline trimming cut 2 bases from V and 6 bases from J; bases unmatched to any gene: 6. The CDR3 runs to 14 residues. The CDR3 sequence: CASSLTTGPHGYTF. The CDR3 nucleotides read TGTGCCAGCAGCTTAACGACAGGGCCTCATGGCTACACCTTC.

The gene calls are TRBV4-1 and TRBJ1-2; 7 positions match TRBD1. Germline V CDR1 and CDR2: MGHRA, YSYEKL. V gave up 5 bases and J gave up 3 bases; unmatched junction bases: 9. This CDR3 is 15 amino acids long. The CDR3 protein is CASSKGDTGDYGYTF. CDR3 nucleotide sequence: TGCGCCAGCAGCAAGGGCGACACAGGGGACTATGGCTACACCTTC.

The chain couples TRBV6-5 to TRBJ1-1, with TRBD1 matching over 9 bases. The germline V gene has CDR1 MNHEY and CDR2 SVGAGI. V gave up 4 bases and J gave up 8 bases; unmatched junction bases: 11. The CDR3 has 15 amino acids. CDR3 region: CASSFETTGGLEAFF. CDR3 in DNA: TGTGCCAGCAGTTTCGAGACGACAGGGGGTCTCGAAGCTTTCTTT.

The count of this clone is one. J is TRBJ1-3 and V is TRBV2; D gene uncertain. The CDR3 loop spans 15 amino acids. Germline assignment: CDR1 SNHLY and CDR2 FYNNEI. V was trimmed by 8 bases and J by 0 bases, leaving 14 bases between them. The CDR3 DNA sequence: TGTGCCAGCTCCTATTCAGTAGGCTCTGGAAACACCATATATTTT. Encoded protein: CASSYSVGSGNTIYF.

The J gene is TRBJ1-1, the V gene TRBV19; weak D call: TRBD1 (5 bases). CDR3 length: 18 residues. Germline V CDR1 and CDR2: LNHDA, SQIVND (reference sequence). V was cut by 2 bases and J by 6 bases, with 25 bases left in between. This CDR3 is CASSILLPATPRGAEAFF. In nucleotides, the CDR3 is TGTGCCAGTAGTATATTACTCCCCGCGACCCCCCGGGGCGCTGAAGCTTTCTTT.

The V gene is TRBV3-1 (or the pseudogene TRBV3-2), the J gene TRBJ1-2; D ambiguous. The CDR3 extends over 13 amino acids. Per the germline V gene, CDR1 is LGHDT and CDR2 is YNNKEL (reference sequence). V lost 1 base and J lost 3, with 6 bases in between. The CDR3: CASSQVVDYGYTF. In DNA, the CDR3 is TGTGCCAGCAGCCAAGTTGTCGACTATGGCTACACCTTC.

The chain joins TRBV3-1 (or the pseudogene TRBV3-2) to TRBJ1-2; D is ambiguous. V was trimmed by 4 bases and J by 0 bases, leaving 6 bases between them. The CDR3 totals 13 residues. Germline V CDR1 and CDR2: LGHDT, YNNKEL (reference sequence). The CDR3 DNA sequence: TGTGCCAGCAGCCCTACTACTAACTATGGCTACACCTTC. It codes for CASSPTTNYGYTF.

CDR3 bases: TGTGCCAGCAGCTTAGGATGGGCCGCAAATCAGCCCCAGCATTTT. It codes for CASSLGWAANQPQHF. This rearrangement joins TRBV11-2 to TRBJ1-5; D not resolved. Trimming left V 1 base short and J 4 bases short, with 11 bases between. The CDR3 length is 15 residues. The germline V gene has CDR1 SGHAT and CDR2 FQNNGV.